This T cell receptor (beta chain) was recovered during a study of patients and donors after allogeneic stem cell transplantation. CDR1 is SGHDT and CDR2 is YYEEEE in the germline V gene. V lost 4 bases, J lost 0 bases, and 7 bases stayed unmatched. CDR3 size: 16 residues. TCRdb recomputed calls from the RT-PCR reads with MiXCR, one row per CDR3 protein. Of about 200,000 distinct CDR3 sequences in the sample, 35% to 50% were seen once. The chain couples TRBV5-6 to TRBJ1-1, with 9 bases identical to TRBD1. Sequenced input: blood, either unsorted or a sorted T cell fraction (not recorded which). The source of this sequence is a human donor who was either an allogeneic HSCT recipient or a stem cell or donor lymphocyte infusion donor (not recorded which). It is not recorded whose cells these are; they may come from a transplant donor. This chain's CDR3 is CASSARTGAMNTEAFF. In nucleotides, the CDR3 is TGTGCCAGCAGCGCGCGGACAGGGGCCATGAACACTGAAGCTTTCTTT.